These T cell receptor beta chains were read from a single sample in a study of T cells expressing NK-cell markers. TCRdb reworked the 5' RACE reads into one entry per CDR3 protein, no DNA. The sample has about 160,000 distinct CDR3 sequences, and its top ten clones hold approximately 17%. The sample comprised blood T cells: a sorted CD56 or NKG2C T cell subset, CD4+ or CD8+ T cells, or bulk PBMC T cells (not recorded which). The source of these receptors is a woman between 18 and 69 years old in good health. Each CDR3 is given with its conserved first and last residue. Fields, in order: V gene, J gene, CDR3 protein.

TRBV27	TRBJ1-5	CASSLYVGGQPQHF
TRBV20-1	TRBJ2-4	CSAIDSPRNIQYF
TRBV3-1	TRBJ2-7	CASSREGQGPYEQYF
TRBV9	TRBJ1-1	CASSGGRLLGTEAFF
TRBV3-1	TRBJ1-6	CASSPDRVSPLHF
TRBV20-1	TRBJ2-1	CSARLAGGPQFF
TRBV30	TRBJ2-1	CAWSLLGYEQFF
TRBV25-1	TRBJ2-5	CASRGNQETQYF
TRBV20-1	TRBJ2-3	CSARVAGLLDTQYF
TRBV7-9	TRBJ1-1	CASSPDGQRTEAFF
TRBV28	TRBJ1-4	CASSSRANEKLFF
TRBV5-1	TRBJ1-5	CASRPDRGFNQPQHF
TRBV7-9	TRBJ2-5	CASSLAIGASETQYF
TRBV12-3/TRBV12-4	TRBJ1-2	CASSYSRAWGYTF
TRBV27	TRBJ1-1	CASSRWNTEAFF
TRBV11-1	TRBJ2-5	CASSFPRQGQYF
TRBV20-1	TRBJ2-7	CSAPTRVSYEQYF
TRBV12-3/TRBV12-4	TRBJ2-2	CASSPIAAGELFF
TRBV20-1	TRBJ2-5	CSARQNPLETQYF
TRBV20-1	TRBJ1-1	CSADETGTEAFF
TRBV15	TRBJ2-1	CATSRAAGSTYNEQFF
TRBV12-3/TRBV12-4	TRBJ2-2	CASSFRGVGGSGELFF
TRBV6-5	TRBJ1-2	CASSYGPRRDTNYGYTF
TRBV3-1	TRBJ2-1	CASSAAYNEQFF